The present T cell receptor beta chain was sequenced within a study of shared clonotypes between healthy human individuals. Whole-study context: Three plates each covered CD4 naive and memory; CD8 naive two, CD8 memory one. Study-wide results and limits: Only blood underwent sampling, and tissue repertoires likely differ.

This clone occurred once. What it recognizes is unknown. CDR3 size: 15 residues. Germline V lookup: CDR1 MNHEY, CDR2 SMNVEV (reference sequence). The ends were cut back, 0 bases at V and 3 bases at J, with 8 bases in the middle. Every subset's genomic DNA went evenly onto several immunoSEQ plates. Per the authors' pipeline: Sequence data from immunoSEQ were junction-only and lacked quality scores; consequently, filtering differed. Profiling relied on immunoSEQ multiplex PCR, and the TCRdb table lists in-frame clones only, not all of them. D and trimming come from the DNA, and the V and J calls and clone size come from that table. Here the sample spans about 2.1 million clones, about 92% being singletons. Naive-designated CD8 cells lacked CD45RO, were positively enriched for CCR7, and omitted terminally differentiated effector memory CD45RA+ cells.

The sequence came from a man aged 18-30 years in good health. Some clones in this sample may be carry-over from other donors' samples. The J gene is TRBJ1-4, the V gene TRBV27; the D is unclear. The material sequenced was naive CD8+ T cells from PBMCs. CDR3 in amino acids: CASSLSGFANEKLFF. The DNA for the CDR3 is TGTGCCAGCAGTTTATCGGGGTTTGCTAATGAAAAACTGTTTTTT.